A selection of T cell receptor beta chains follows, all from one sample in a study of the immune and genomic landscape of osteosarcoma. Libraries were prepared by immunoSEQ multiplex PCR; TCRdb keeps only in-frame clonotypes and omits some of them. The sample records a few hundred clones, around 80% being singletons. Sequencing was done on a sample of osteosarcoma tumor tissue from the lung. The receptors derive from a human donor with osteosarcoma. CDR3s include the opening cysteine and the closing phenylalanine or tryptophan. A D gene is named only where the DNA matches it firmly. Some rows mark clone size as missing; the rest say once, few, many or name a class of expanded clone.

clone size,D gene,V gene,J gene,CDR3 protein,CDR3 DNA
once,TRBD1,TRBV19,TRBJ1-5,CASMRGRDQPQHF,TGTGCCAGTATGAGGGGGCGCGATCAGCCCCAGCATTTT
.,.,TRBV5-5,TRBJ1-6,CASSPTTTLWLDSPLHF,TGTGCCAGCAGCCCCACCACCACTCTTTGGCTTGATTCACCCCTCCACTTT
few,.,TRBV7-9,TRBJ1-1,CASRSPGVWNTEAFF,TGTGCCAGCAGGTCCCCTGGGGTTTGGAACACTGAAGCTTTCTTT
.,.,TRBV7-2,TRBJ2-3,CASSLRAGADTQYF,TGTGCCAGCAGCCTGAGGGCGGGGGCGGATACGCAGTATTTT
.,TRBD1,TRBV27,TRBJ1-2,CASSPDRVGYTF,TGTGCCAGCAGCCCCGACAGGGTGGGCTACACCTTC
.,.,TRBV4-3,TRBJ2-2,CASSQKNSKSGELFF,TGCGCCAGCAGCCAGAAGAACAGCAAGTCCGGGGAGCTGTTTTTT
.,.,TRBV6-1,TRBJ2-4,CASSEGVGRGKNIQYF,TGTGCCAGCAGTGAAGGAGTCGGCAGGGGCAAAAACATTCAGTACTTC
.,.,TRBV7-6,TRBJ2-3,CASSPGRIFTDTQYF,TGTGCCAGCAGCCCCGGACGGATTTTCACAGATACGCAGTATTTT
.,.,TRBV4-1,TRBJ1-6,CASSLQEGSHPIIPLHF,TGCGCCAGCAGCCTCCAAGAAGGGAGCCACCCTATAATTCCCCTCCACTTT
.,.,TRBV7-6,TRBJ2-3,CASSLTGPGAPQYF,TGTGCCAGCAGCTTAACGGGTCCCGGAGCTCCGCAGTATTTT
.,.,TRBV7-9,TRBJ1-3,CASSFLDSGNTIYF,TGTGCCAGCAGCTTTTTAGACTCTGGAAACACCATATATTTT
.,TRBD1,TRBV9,TRBJ1-2,CASSPTGTAFYGYTF,TGTGCCAGCAGCCCAACGGGGACAGCCTTCTATGGCTACACCTTC
once,TRBD2,TRBV7-2,TRBJ2-7,CASSAGLADYEQYF,TGTGCCAGCAGCGCCGGACTAGCGGATTACGAGCAGTACTTC
.,.,TRBV9,TRBJ2-1,CASNSGDYNEQFF,TGTGCCAGCAACAGCGGAGACTACAATGAGCAGTTCTTC
.,TRBD2,TRBV4-3,TRBJ2-3,CASSQGFLAGADTQYF,TGCGCCAGCAGCCAAGGGTTCCTAGCGGGTGCAGATACGCAGTATTTT
few,TRBD1,TRBV7-3,TRBJ2-1,CASSSGTGINNEQFF,TGTGCCAGCAGCTCCGGGACAGGGATAAACAATGAGCAGTTCTTC
.,.,TRBV25-1,TRBJ1-1,CASSEYVGQNTEAFF,TGTGCCAGCAGTGAATATGTAGGGCAGAACACTGAAGCTTTCTTT
.,TRBD2,TRBV12-5,TRBJ2-3,CASGFEGLAPDTQYF,TGTGCTAGTGGTTTCGAGGGACTAGCACCAGATACGCAGTATTTT
few,.,TRBV9,TRBJ2-5,CASSVYGGQETQYF,TGTGCCAGCAGCGTTTACGGGGGACAAGAGACCCAGTACTTC
few,TRBD1,TRBV7-6,TRBJ2-7,CASSLTGDYEQYF,TGTGCCAGCAGCTTGACAGGGGACTACGAGCAGTACTTC
.,.,TRBV9,TRBJ2-3,CASTPLALALNTQYF,TGTGCCAGCACCCCCCTCGCCCTAGCGTTGAATACGCAGTATTTT
.,.,TRBV21-1,TRBJ1-5,CASSTPRGAATTNSNQPQHF,TGTGCCAGCAGCACTCCCCGGGGGGCTGCCACTACTAATAGCAATCAGCCCCAGCATTTT
once,TRBD1,TRBV4-3,TRBJ1-1,CASSQDLRGGTGPNTEAFF,TGCGCCAGCAGCCAAGACCTCCGGGGGGGGACAGGGCCGAACACTGAAGCTTTCTTT
once,TRBD2,TRBV6-1,TRBJ2-1,CASSGSGVYNEQFF,TGTGCCAGCAGTGGTAGCGGGGTATACAATGAGCAGTTCTTC